This T cell receptor beta chain was obtained from a study of T cells after yellow fever vaccination. General study results and limits: Detected again after the booster were most primary-vaccination clones, at 95% to 98% CD4 and 80% to 90% CD8. Across the CD4 and CD8 compartments, a small share of clonotypes was present in both. Sorted repertoires could include abundant contaminating clonotypes from bulk cells.

This clonotype was seen more than once but under ten times. The antigen is unknown. TCRdb re-analysed the 5' RACE reads in MiXCR, keeping a single row per CDR3 protein. This sample has some 350,000 distinct CDR3 sequences, with 3% to 4.5% found just once. CDR3 length equals 15 residues. The V and J ends lost 5 bases and 3 bases respectively, with 16 bases between them. The germline gives CDR1 SEHNR, CDR2 FQNEAQ (reference sequence). The gene calls are TRBV7-9 and TRBJ1-2; D unclear. Source: PBMCs, taken 5 days after the yellow fever booster vaccination. This TCR derives from a man aged 18 to 35 who received the YFV17D yellow fever vaccine. CDR3 nucleotide sequence: TGTGCCAGCAGCGACACCCTACGAAGCCACTATGGCTACACCTTC. This sequence encodes CASSDTLRSHYGYTF. The complete variable domain, with remaining parts taken from reference TRBV7-9 and TRBJ1-2, reads DTGVSQNPRHKITKRGQNVTFRCDPISEHNRLYWYRQTLGQGPEFLTYFQNEAQLEKSRLLSDRFSAERPKGSFSTLEIQRTEQGDSAMYLCASSDTLRSHYGYTFGSGTRLTVV.